This TCR beta chain comes out of a study of T cells in Graves' hyperthyroidism and ophthalmopathy. The CDR3 totals 14 residues. Trimming took off 6 bases at V and 3 bases at J, with 15 bases between the two ends. Germline CDR1 and CDR2: SEHNR and FQNEAQ (reference sequence). General study findings and limits: Most thyroid-expanded clonotypes above 0.001 were also found in blood.

RNA transcripts gave rise to amplified TCR beta CDR3 regions. The HTBI primer set served for first-round RT-PCR of the TCR CDR3. One entry per CDR3 protein, called by TCRdb with MiXCR from the multiplex PCR reads. The table includes about 560,000 distinct CDR3 sequences, approximately 15% detected once. This clonotype was found many times. Its antigen is unknown. Material for sequencing was blood. The source is a woman between 18 and 30 years old with Graves' hyperthyroidism. The chain carries TRBV7-9 and TRBJ2-7; no reliable D call. CDR3 in amino acids: CASSHPDKRYEQYF. CDR3 DNA sequence: TGTGCCAGCAGTCACCCGGATAAACGCTACGAGCAGTACTTC.